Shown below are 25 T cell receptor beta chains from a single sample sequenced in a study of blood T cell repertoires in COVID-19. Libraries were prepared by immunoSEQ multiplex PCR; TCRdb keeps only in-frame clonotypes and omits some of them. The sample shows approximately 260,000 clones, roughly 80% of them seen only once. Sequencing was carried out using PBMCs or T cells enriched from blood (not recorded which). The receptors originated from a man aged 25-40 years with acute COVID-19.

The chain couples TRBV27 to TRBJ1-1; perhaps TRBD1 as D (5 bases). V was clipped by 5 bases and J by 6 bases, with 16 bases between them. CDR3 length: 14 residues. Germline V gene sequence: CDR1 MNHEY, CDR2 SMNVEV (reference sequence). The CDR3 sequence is CASSTGGSYPEAFF. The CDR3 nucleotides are TGTGCCAGCAGTACAGGTGGGTCCTACCCTGAAGCTTTCTTT.

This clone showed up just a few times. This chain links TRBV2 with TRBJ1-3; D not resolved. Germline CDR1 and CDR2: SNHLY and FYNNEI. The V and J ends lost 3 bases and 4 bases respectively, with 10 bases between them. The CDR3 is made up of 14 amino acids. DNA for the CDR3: TGTGCCAGCAGTGAGGCAGTCCTGGGAAACACCATATATTTT. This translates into CASSEAVLGNTIYF.

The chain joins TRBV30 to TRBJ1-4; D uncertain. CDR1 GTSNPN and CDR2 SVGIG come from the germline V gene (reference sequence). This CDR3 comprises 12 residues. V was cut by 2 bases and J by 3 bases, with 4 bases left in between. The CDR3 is CAWSSANEKLFF. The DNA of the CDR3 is TGTGCCTGGAGTTCGGCTAATGAAAAACTGTTTTTT.

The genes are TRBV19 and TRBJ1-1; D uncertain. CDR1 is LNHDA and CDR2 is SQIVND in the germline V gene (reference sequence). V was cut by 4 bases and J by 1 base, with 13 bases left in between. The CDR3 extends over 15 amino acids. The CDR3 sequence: CASSTRTSANTEAFF. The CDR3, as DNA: TGTGCCAGTAGTACACGGACTTCCGCGAACACTGAAGCTTTCTTT. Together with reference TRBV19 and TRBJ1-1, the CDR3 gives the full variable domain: DGGITQSPKYLFRKEGQNVTLSCEQNLNHDAMYWYRQDPGQGLRLIYYSQIVNDFQKGDIAEGYSVSREKKESFPLTVTSAQKNPTAFYLCASSTRTSANTEAFFGQGTRLTVV.

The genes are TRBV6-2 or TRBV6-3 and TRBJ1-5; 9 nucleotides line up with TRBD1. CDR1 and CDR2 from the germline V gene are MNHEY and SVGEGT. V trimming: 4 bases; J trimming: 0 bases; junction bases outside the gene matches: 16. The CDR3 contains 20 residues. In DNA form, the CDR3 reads TGTGCCAGCAGTTTCCCCTCGGGACAGGGAAGGGGCTTTAGCAATCAGCCCCAGCATTTT. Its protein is CASSFPSGQGRGFSNQPQHF.

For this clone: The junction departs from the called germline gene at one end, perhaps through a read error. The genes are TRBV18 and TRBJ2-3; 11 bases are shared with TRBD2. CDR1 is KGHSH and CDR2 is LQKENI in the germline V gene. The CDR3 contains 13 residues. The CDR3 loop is CASSQRHGTSGSF. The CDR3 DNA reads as TGTGCCAGCTCACAGCGTCATGGGACTAGCGGTTCTTTT.

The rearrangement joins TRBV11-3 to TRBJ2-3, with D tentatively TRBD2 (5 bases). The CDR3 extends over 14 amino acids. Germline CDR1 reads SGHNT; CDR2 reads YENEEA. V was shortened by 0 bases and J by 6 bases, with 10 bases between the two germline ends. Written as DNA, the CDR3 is TGTGCCAGCAGCTTAGATGGAGGCCATGATACGCAGTATTTT. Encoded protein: CASSLDGGHDTQYF.

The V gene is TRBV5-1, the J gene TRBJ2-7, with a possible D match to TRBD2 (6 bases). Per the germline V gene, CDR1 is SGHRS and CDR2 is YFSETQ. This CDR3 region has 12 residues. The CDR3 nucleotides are TGTGCCAGCAGCTTGGGAGGAGACGAGCAGTACGTC. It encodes CASSLGGDEQYV.

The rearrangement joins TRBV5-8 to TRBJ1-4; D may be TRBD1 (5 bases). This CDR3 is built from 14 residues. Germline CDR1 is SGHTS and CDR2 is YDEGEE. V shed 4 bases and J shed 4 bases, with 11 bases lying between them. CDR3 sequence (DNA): TGTGCCAGCAGCCAAGACAGAGTTAATGAAAAACTGTTTTTT. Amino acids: CASSQDRVNEKLFF.

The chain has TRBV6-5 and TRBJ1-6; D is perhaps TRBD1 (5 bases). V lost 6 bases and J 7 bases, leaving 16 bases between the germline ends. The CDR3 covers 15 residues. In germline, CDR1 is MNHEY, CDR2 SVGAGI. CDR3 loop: CASSPWPGSNSPLHF. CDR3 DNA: TGTGCCAGCAGCCCATGGCCAGGGTCAAATTCACCCCTCCACTTT.

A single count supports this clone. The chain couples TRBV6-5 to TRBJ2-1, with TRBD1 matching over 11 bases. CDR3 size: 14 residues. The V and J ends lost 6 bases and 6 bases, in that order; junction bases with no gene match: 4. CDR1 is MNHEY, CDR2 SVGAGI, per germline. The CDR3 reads CASRAGTGGNEQFF. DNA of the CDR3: TGTGCCAGCAGAGCCGGGACAGGGGGCAATGAGCAGTTCTTC.

The CDR3 loop reads CASSPGQGKLYEQYV. CDR3 sequence (DNA): TGTGCCAGCAGCCCCGGACAGGGAAAACTCTACGAGCAGTACGTC. This chain uses TRBV6-5 with TRBJ2-7; the match to TRBD1 covers 8 bases. This CDR3 contains 15 residues. Trimming took 6 bases from V and 3 from J; bases not matched to a gene: 10. Germline V gene data show CDR1 as MNHEY and CDR2 as SVGAGI.

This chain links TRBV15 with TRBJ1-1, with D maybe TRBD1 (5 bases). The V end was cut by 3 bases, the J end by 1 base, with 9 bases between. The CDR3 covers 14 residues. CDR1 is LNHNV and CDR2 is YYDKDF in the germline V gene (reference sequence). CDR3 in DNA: TGTGCCACCAGCAGGGTCGGACAGAACACTGAAGCTTTCTTT. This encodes CATSRVGQNTEAFF.

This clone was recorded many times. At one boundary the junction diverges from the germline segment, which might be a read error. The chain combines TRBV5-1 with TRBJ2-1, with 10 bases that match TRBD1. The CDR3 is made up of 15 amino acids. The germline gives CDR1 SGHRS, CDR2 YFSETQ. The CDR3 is CASSLLQTGGAEQFF. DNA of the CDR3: TGTGCCAGCAGCTTGTTACAGACAGGGGGCGCTGAGCAGTTCTTC.

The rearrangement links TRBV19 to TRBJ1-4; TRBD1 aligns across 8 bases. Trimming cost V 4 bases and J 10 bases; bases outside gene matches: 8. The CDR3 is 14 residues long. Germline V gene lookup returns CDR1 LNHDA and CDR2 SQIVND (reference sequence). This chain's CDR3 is CASSKDRVLGKLFF. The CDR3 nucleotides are TGTGCCAGTAGTAAGGACAGGGTTCTTGGAAAACTGTTTTTT.

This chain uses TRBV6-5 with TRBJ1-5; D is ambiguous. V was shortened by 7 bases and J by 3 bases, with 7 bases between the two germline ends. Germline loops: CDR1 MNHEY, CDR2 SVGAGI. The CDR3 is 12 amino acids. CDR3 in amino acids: CASKDYNQPQHF. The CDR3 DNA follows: TGTGCCAGCAAAGACTACAATCAGCCCCAGCATTTT.

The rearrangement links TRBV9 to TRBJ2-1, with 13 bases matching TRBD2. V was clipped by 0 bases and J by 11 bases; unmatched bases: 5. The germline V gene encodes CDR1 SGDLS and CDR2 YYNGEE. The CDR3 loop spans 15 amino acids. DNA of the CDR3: TGTGCCAGCAGCGTAGTGACTAGCGGGAGGACCCAGCAGTTCTTC. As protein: CASSVVTSGRTQQFF.

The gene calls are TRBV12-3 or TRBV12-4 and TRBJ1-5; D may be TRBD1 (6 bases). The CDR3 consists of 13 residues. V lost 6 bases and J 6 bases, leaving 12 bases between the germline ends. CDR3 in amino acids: CASRSTGSQPQHF. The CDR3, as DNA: TGTGCCAGCAGATCTACAGGGTCTCAGCCCCAGCATTTT.

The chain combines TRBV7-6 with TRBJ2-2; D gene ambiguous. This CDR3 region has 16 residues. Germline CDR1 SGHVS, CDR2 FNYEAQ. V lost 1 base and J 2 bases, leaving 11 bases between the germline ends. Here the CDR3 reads CASSLVRPDNTGELFF. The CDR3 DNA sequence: TGTGCCAGCAGCTTAGTGAGGCCTGACAACACCGGGGAGCTGTTTTTT.

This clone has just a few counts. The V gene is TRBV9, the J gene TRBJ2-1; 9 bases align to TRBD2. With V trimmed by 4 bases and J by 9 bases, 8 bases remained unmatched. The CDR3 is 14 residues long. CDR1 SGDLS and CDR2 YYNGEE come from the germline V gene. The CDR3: CASSPRTSVGEQFF. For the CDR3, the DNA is TGTGCCAGCAGCCCAAGGACTAGCGTCGGTGAGCAGTTCTTC.

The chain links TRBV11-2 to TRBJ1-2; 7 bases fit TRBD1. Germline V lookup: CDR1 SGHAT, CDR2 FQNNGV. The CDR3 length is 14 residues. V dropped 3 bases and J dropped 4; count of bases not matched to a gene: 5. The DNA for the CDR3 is TGTGCCAGCAGCTTCGAGCAGGGGGTCTATGGCTACACCTTC. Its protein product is CASSFEQGVYGYTF.

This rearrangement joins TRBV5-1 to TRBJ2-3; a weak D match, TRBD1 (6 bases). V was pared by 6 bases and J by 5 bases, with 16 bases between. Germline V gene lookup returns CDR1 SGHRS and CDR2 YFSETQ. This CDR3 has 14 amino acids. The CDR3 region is CASNRNRDIDTQYF. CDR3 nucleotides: TGCGCCAGCAACCGAAACCGGGACATAGATACGCAGTATTTT.

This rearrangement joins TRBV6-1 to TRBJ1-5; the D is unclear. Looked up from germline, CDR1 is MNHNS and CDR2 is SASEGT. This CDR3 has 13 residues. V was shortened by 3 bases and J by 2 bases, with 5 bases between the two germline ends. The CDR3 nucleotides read TGTGCCAGCAGTGATTCGGGCAATCAGCCCCAGCATTTT. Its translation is CASSDSGNQPQHF.

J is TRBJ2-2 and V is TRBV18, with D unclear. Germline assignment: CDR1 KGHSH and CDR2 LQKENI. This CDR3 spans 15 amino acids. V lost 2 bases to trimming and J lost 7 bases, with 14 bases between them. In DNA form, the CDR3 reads TGTGCCAGCTCACCATCTCCGGGTTCGGGCGGGGAGCTGTTTTTT. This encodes CASSPSPGSGGELFF.

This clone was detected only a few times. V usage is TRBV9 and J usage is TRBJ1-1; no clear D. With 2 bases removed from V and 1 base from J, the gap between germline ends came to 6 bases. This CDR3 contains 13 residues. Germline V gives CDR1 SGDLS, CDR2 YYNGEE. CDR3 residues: CASSVVRNTEAFF. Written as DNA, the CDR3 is TGTGCCAGCAGCGTCGTGAGGAACACTGAAGCTTTCTTT.